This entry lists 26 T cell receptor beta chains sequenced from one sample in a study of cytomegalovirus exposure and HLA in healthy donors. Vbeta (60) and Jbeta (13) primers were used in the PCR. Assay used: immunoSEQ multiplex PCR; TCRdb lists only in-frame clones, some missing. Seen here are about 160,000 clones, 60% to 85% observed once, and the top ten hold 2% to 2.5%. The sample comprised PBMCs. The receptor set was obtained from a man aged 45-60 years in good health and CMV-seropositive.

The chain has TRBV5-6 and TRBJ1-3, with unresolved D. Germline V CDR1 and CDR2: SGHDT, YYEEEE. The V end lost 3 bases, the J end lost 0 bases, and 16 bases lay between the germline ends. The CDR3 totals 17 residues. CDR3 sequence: CASSSPISGSSGNTIYF. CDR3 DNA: TGTGCCAGCAGCTCCCCAATTAGTGGGAGCTCTGGAAACACCATATATTTT.

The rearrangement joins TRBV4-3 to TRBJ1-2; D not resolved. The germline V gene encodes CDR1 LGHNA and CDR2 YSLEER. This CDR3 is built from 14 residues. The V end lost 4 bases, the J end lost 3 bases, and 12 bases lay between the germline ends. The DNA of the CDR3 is TGCGCCAGCAGCCTGGAGGTGGGGTACTATGGCTACACCTTC. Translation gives CASSLEVGYYGYTF.

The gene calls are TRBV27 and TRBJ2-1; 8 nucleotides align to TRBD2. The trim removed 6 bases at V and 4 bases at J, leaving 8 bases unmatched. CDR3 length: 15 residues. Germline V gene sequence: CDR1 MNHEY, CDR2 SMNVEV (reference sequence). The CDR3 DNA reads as TGTGCCAGCAGCCCGGGGGGGCCTGGGTACAATGAGCAGTTCTTC. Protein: CASSPGGPGYNEQFF.

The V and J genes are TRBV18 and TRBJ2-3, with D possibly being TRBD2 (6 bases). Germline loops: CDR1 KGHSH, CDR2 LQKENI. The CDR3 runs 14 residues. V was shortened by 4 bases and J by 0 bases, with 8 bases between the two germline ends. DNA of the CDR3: TGTGCCAGCTCACGGGGGGTTAGCACAGATACGCAGTATTTT. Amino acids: CASSRGVSTDTQYF.

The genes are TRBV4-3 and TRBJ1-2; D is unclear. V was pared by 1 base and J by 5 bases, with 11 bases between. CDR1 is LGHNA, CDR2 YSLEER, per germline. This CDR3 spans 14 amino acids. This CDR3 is CASSQGGNKYGYTF. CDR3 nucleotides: TGCGCCAGCAGCCAAGGAGGGAATAAGTATGGCTACACCTTC.

CDR3 sequence (DNA): TGCGCCAGCAGCCAGGGCCAGGGGGCGCGGGAGACCCAGTACTTC. Translating gives CASSQGQGARETQYF. This sequence joins TRBV4-1 and TRBJ2-5; 8 bases align to TRBD1. V lost 3 bases to trimming and J lost 5 bases; unmatched junction nucleotides: 8. Germline loops: CDR1 MGHRA, CDR2 YSYEKL. The CDR3 has 15 amino acids.

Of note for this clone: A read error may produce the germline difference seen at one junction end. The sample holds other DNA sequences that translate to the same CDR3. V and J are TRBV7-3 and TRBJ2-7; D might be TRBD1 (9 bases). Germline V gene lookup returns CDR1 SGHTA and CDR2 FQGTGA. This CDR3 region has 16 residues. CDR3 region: CASSLTGGTGIGEQYF. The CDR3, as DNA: TGTGCCAGCAGCCTAACGGGGGGGACAGGGATAGGGGAGCAGTACTTC.

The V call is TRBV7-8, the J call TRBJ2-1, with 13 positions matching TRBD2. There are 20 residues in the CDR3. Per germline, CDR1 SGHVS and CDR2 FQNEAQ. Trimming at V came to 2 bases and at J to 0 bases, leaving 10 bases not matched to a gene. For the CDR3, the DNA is TGTGCCAGCAGCTTAAAGGGACTAGCGGGGAAATATAGCTCCTACAATGAGCAGTTCTTC. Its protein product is CASSLKGLAGKYSSYNEQFF. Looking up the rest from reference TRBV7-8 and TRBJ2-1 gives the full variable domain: GAGVSQSPRYKVAKRGQDVALRCDPISGHVSLFWYQQALGQGPEFLTYFQNEAQLDKSGLPSDRFFAERPEGSVSTLKIQRTQQEDSAVYLCASSLKGLAGKYSSYNEQFFGPGTRLTVL.

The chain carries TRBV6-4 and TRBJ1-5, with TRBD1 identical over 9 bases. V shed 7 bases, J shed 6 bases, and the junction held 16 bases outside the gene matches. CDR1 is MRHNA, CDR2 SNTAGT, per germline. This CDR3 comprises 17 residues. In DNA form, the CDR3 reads TGTGCCAGCACAAAGGGACAGGGCGTTATATTGCTTCAGCCCCAGCATTTT. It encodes CASTKGQGVILLQPQHF.

Here the CDR3 DNA reads TGCAGCGTTCAGCCGGGGTCAAATTCACCCCTCCACTTT. It specifies CSVQPGSNSPLHF. This chain uses TRBV29-1 with TRBJ1-6; D uncertain. The CDR3 runs 13 residues. The germline V gene encodes CDR1 SQVTM and CDR2 ANQGSEA. V was clipped by 5 bases and J by 7 bases, with 12 bases between them.

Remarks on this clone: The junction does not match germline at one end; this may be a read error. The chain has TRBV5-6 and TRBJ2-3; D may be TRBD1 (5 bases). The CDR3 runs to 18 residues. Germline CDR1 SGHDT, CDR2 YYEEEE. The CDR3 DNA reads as TGTGCCAGCAGCTTGCCATTCTCGAACAGGAGTAGCACAGATGCGCAGTATTTT. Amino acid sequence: CASSLPFSNRSSTDAQYF.

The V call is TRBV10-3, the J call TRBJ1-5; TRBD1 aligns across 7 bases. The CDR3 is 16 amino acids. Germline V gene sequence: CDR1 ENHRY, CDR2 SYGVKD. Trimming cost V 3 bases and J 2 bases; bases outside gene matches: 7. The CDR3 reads CAISDLTGPGNQPQHF. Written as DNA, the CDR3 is TGTGCCATCAGTGACCTGACAGGGCCCGGCAATCAGCCCCAGCATTTT.

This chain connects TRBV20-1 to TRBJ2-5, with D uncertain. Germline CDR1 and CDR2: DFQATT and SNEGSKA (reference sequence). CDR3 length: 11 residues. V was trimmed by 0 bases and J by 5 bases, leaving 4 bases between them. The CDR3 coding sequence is TGCAGTGCTAGAGATCTGGAGACCCAGTACTTC. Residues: CSARDLETQYF.

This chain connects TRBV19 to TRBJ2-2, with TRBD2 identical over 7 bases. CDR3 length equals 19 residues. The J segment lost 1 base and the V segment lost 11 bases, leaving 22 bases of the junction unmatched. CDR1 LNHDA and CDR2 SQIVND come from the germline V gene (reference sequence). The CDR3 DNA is TGTGCCTCCTACCCCAGAGGAAGCGGGGTGTGGGTGAACACCGGGGAGCTGTTTTTT. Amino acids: CASYPRGSGVWVNTGELFF. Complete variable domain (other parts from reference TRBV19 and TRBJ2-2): DGGITQSPKYLFRKEGQNVTLSCEQNLNHDAMYWYRQDPGQGLRLIYYSQIVNDFQKGDIAEGYSVSREKKESFPLTVTSAQKNPTAFYLCASYPRGSGVWVNTGELFFGEGSRLTVL.

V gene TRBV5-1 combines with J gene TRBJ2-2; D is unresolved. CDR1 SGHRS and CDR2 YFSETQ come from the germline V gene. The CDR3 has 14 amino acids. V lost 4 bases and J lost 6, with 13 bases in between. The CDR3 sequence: CASSHRTGAGELFF. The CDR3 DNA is TGCGCCAGCAGCCATCGTACGGGTGCCGGGGAGCTGTTTTTT. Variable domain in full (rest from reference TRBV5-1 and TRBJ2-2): KAGVTQTPRYLIKTRGQQVTLSCSPISGHRSVSWYQQTPGQGLQFLFEYFSETQRNKGNFPGRFSGRQFSNSRSEMNVSTLELGDSALYLCASSHRTGAGELFFGEGSRLTVL.

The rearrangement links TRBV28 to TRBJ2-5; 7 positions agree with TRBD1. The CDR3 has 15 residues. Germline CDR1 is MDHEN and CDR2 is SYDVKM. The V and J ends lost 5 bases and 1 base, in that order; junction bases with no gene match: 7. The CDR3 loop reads CASSPSDRTQETQYF. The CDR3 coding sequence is TGTGCCAGCAGTCCTTCGGACAGGACCCAAGAGACCCAGTACTTC. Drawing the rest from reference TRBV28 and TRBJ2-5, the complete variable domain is DVKVTQSSRYLVKRTGEKVFLECVQDMDHENMFWYRQDPGLGLRLIYFSYDVKMKEKGDIPEGYSVSREKKERFSLILESASTNQTSMYLCASSPSDRTQETQYFGPGTRLLVL.

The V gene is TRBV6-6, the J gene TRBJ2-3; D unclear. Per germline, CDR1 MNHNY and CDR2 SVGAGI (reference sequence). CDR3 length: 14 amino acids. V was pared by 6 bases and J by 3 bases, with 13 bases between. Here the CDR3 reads CASSRHPITDTQYF. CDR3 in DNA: TGTGCCAGCAGCCGACACCCGATAACAGATACGCAGTATTTT.

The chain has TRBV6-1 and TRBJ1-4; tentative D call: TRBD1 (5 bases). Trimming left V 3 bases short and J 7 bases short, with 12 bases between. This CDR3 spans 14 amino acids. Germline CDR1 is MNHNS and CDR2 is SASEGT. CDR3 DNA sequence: TGTGCCAGCAGTGATGGGGGAGGGGTTGAAAAACTGTTTTTT. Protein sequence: CASSDGGGVEKLFF.

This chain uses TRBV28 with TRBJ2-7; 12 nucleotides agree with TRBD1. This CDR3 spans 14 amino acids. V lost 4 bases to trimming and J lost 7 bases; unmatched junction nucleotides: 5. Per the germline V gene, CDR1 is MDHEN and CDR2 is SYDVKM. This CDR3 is CASSSGQGASEQYF. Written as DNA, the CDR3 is TGTGCCAGCAGTTCGGGACAGGGGGCCTCTGAGCAGTACTTC. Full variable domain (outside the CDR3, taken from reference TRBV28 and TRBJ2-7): DVKVTQSSRYLVKRTGEKVFLECVQDMDHENMFWYRQDPGLGLRLIYFSYDVKMKEKGDIPEGYSVSREKKERFSLILESASTNQTSMYLCASSSGQGASEQYFGPGTRLTVT.

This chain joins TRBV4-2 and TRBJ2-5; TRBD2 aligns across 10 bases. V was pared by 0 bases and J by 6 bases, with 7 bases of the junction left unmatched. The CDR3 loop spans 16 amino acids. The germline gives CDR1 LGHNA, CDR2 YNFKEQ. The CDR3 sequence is CASSQDPAGGPKTQYF. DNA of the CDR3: TGTGCCAGCAGCCAAGATCCAGCGGGGGGGCCAAAGACCCAGTACTTC.

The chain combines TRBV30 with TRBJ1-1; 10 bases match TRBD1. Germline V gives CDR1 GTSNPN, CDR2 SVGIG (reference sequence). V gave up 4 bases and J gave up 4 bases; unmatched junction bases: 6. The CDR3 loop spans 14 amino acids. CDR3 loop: CAWTAGTGATEAFF. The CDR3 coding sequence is TGTGCCTGGACTGCAGGGACAGGGGCCACTGAAGCTTTCTTT.

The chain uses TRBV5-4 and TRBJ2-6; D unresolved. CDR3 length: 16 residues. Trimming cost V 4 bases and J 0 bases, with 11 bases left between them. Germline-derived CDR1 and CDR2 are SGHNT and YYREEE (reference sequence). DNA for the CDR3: TGTGCCAGCAGCCCTGGCCAACCCTCTGGGGCCAACGTCCTGACTTTC. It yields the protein CASSPGQPSGANVLTF.

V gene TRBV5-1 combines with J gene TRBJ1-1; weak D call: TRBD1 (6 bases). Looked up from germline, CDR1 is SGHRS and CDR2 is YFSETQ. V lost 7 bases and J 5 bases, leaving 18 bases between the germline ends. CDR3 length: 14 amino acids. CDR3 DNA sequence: TGCGCCAGCGGTTCCGGGACAATTGGGACTGAAGCTTTCTTT. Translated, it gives CASGSGTIGTEAFF.

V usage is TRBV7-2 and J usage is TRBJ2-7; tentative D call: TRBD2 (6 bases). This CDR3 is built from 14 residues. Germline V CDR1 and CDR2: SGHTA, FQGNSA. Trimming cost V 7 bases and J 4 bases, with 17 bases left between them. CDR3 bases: TGTGCCAGCAACAACCCGGGACTGCGTTACGAGCAGTACTTC. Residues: CASNNPGLRYEQYF.

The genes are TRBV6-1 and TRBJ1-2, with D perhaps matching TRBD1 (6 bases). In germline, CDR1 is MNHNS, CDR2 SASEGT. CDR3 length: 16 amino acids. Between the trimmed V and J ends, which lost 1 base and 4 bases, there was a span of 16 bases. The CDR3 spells CASSEGMGGGGYGYTF. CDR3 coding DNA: TGTGCCAGCAGTGAAGGGATGGGGGGCGGGGGCTATGGCTACACCTTC.

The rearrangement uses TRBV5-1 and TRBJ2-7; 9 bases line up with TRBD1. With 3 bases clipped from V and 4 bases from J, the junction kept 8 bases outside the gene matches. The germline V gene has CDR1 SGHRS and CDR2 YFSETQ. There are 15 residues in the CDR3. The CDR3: CASSWGDRAQYEQYF. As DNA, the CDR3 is TGCGCCAGCAGCTGGGGGGACAGGGCCCAATACGAGCAGTACTTC.